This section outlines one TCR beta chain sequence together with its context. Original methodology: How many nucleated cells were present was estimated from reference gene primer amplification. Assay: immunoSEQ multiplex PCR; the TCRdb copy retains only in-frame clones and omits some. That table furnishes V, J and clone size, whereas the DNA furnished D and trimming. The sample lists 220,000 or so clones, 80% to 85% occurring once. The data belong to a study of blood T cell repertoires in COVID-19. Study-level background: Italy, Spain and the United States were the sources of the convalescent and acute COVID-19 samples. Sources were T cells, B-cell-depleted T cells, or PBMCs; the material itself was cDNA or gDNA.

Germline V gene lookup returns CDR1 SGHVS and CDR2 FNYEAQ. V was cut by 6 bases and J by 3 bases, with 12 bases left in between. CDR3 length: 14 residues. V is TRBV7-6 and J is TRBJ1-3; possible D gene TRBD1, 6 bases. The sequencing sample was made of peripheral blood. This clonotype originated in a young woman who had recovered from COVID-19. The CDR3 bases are TGTGCCAGCAGGGCAGGGGTTAATGGAAACACCATATATTTT. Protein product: CASRAGVNGNTIYF.